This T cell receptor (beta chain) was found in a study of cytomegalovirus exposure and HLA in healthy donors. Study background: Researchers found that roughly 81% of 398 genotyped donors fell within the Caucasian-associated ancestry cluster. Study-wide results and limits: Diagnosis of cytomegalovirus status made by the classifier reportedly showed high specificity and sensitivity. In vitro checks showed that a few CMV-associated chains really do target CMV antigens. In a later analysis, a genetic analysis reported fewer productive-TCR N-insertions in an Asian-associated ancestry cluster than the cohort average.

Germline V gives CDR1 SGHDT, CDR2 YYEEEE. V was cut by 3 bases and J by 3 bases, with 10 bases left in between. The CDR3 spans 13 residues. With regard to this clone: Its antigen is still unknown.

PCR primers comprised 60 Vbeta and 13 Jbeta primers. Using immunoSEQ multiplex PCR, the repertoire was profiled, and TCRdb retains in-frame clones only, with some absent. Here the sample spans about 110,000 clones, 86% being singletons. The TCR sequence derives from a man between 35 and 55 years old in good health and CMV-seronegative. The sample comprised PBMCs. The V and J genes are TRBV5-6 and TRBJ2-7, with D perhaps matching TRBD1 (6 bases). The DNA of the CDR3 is TGTGCCAGCAGCTCCGACAGGTTCTACGAGCAGTACTTC. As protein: CASSSDRFYEQYF.